Each of the 2 T cell receptor beta chains below was sequenced from the same sample in a study of OX40 agonist ivuxolimab in advanced cancers. Repertoires were generated with immunoSEQ multiplex PCR, while TCRdb's copy carries only in-frame clones and drops some. The sample holds 35,000 to 40,000 clones, more than 75% seen once. Sample: CD4+ or CD8+ T cells sorted from blood, taken in a trial of the OX40 agonist ivuxolimab. These TCRs come from an adult with an advanced solid tumor such as melanoma, head and neck, liver or kidney cancer.

This clone was counted once. This chain links TRBV4-1 with TRBJ1-3; tentative D call: TRBD1 (5 bases). Germline CDR1 is MGHRA and CDR2 is YSYEKL. This CDR3 has 16 residues. V was trimmed by 0 bases and J by 5 bases, leaving 14 bases between them. The CDR3 coding sequence is TGCGCCAGCAGCCAAGAAGGAGGGGACTGGAGAAACACCATATATTTT. Translated, it gives CASSQEGGDWRNTIYF.

The gene calls are TRBV5-1 and TRBJ2-3; D gene ambiguous. V lost 4 bases and J lost 0, with 12 bases in between. This CDR3 is built from 15 residues. Germline CDR1 is SGHRS and CDR2 is YFSETQ. DNA of the CDR3: TGCGCCAGCAGCCTAGGACCTGGTAGCACAGATACGCAGTATTTT. This translates into CASSLGPGSTDTQYF.